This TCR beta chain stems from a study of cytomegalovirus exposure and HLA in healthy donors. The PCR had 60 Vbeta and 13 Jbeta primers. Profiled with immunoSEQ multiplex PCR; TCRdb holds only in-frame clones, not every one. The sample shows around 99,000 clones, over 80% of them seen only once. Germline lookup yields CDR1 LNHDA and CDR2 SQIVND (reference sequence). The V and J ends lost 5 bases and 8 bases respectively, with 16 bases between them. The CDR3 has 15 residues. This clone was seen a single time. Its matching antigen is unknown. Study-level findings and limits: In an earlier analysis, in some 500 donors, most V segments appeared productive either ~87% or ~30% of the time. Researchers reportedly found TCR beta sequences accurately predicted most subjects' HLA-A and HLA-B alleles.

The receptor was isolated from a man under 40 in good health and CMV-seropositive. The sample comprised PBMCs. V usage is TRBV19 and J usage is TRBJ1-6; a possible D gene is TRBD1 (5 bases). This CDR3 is CASSWTPGGDSPLHF. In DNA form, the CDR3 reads TGTGCCAGTAGTTGGACACCGGGCGGGGATTCACCCCTCCACTTT.